These 19 T cell receptor beta chains share one sample of origin, sequenced in a study of OX40 agonist ivuxolimab in advanced cancers. The assay was immunoSEQ multiplex PCR, and TCRdb's table has in-frame clones only and misses some. The sample lists about 50,000 clones, about 90% occurring once. The source was CD4+ or CD8+ T cells sorted from blood, collected in a trial of the OX40 agonist ivuxolimab. The receptors originated from an adult with an advanced solid tumor such as melanoma, head and neck, liver or kidney cancer.

This chain links TRBV4-2 with TRBJ2-2; 13 nucleotides match TRBD2. CDR3 length equals 20 residues. The germline V gene has CDR1 LGHNA and CDR2 YNFKEQ. J was trimmed by 4 bases and V by 3 bases; bases with no gene match: 14. The CDR3 loop is CASSHAITLAGGPGTGELFF. CDR3 coding DNA: TGTGCCAGCAGCCACGCAATCACACTAGCGGGAGGGCCGGGCACCGGGGAGCTGTTTTTT.

The chain combines TRBV19 with TRBJ1-5, with a possible D match to TRBD1 (6 bases). Germline V gene lookup returns CDR1 LNHDA and CDR2 SQIVND (reference sequence). V lost 4 bases, J lost 1 base, and 11 bases lay in between. The CDR3 is 15 residues long. CDR3 nucleotide sequence: TGTGCCAGTAGTAACCCGGGACAAAGCAATCAGCCCCAGCATTTT. Translation: CASSNPGQSNQPQHF.

The V and J genes are TRBV30 and TRBJ1-2; D remains ambiguous. Germline CDR1 reads GTSNPN; CDR2 reads SVGIG (reference sequence). Trimming shortened V by 4 bases and J by 0 bases, and 9 bases separated the two germline ends. The length of the CDR3 is 13 residues. The CDR3 sequence is CAWTANANYGYTF. In DNA, the CDR3 is TGTGCCTGGACTGCTAATGCTAACTATGGCTACACCTTC.

The chain employs TRBV5-6 and TRBJ1-4, with 7 bases identical to TRBD1. CDR3 length: 16 amino acids. Germline V gene data show CDR1 as SGHDT and CDR2 as YYEEEE. V lost 4 bases, J lost 8 bases, and 14 bases stayed unmatched. In nucleotides, the CDR3 is TGTGCCAGCAGCCCGGCTCCAGGGGGGCCTGGAGAAAAACTGTTTTTT. Translation gives CASSPAPGGPGEKLFF.

The J gene is TRBJ2-5, the V gene TRBV5-1; D is unclear. In germline, CDR1 is SGHRS, CDR2 YFSETQ. V dropped 2 bases and J dropped 1 base, with 0 bases sitting between them. The CDR3 runs to 11 residues. The CDR3 DNA reads as TGCGCCAGCAGCTTCCAAGAGACCCAGTACTTC. It yields the protein CASSFQETQYF.

This chain joins TRBV2 and TRBJ2-7, with 10 bases that match TRBD1. CDR3 length: 14 residues. V gave up 7 bases and J gave up 0 bases; unmatched junction bases: 3. CDR1 and CDR2 from the germline V gene are SNHLY and FYNNEI. The chain's CDR3 is CASTRTGGSYEQYF. CDR3 sequence (DNA): TGTGCCAGCACGCGGACAGGGGGCTCCTACGAGCAGTACTTC.

The chain employs TRBV10-1 and TRBJ1-4, with D possibly TRBD1 on 6 matching bases. Germline lookup yields CDR1 WNHNN and CDR2 SYGVQD (reference sequence). CDR3 size: 15 residues. V was shortened by 6 bases and J by 8 bases, with 19 bases between the two germline ends. The CDR3 sequence is CASRLAGDRGEKLFF. The CDR3 nucleotides read TGCGCCAGCAGGCTCGCAGGGGATCGCGGGGAAAAACTGTTTTTT.

This clone showed up just a few times. The CDR3 nucleotides read TGTGCCAGCAGCTTGCAGGGGCAAGGCTACACCTTC. This gives the protein CASSLQGQGYTF. The V and J genes are TRBV7-2 and TRBJ1-2, with D perhaps TRBD1 (6 bases). Germline values: CDR1 SGHTA, CDR2 FQGNSA. The CDR3 length is 12 residues. The V and J ends lost 3 bases and 8 bases respectively, with 10 bases between them.

The V and J genes are TRBV27 and TRBJ2-6; D remains unclear. Germline V gene sequence: CDR1 MNHEY, CDR2 SMNVEV (reference sequence). This CDR3 region has 15 residues. Trimming removed 5 bases from V and 0 bases from J, with 8 bases in between. CDR3 loop: CASSRESSGANVLTF. The CDR3 coding sequence is TGTGCCAGCAGTAGAGAGAGCTCTGGGGCCAACGTCCTGACTTTC.

The chain couples TRBV29-1 to TRBJ2-3, with 7 nucleotides matching TRBD2. V shed 6 bases and J 2 bases; nucleotides not matched to a gene: 11. Germline CDR1 is SQVTM and CDR2 is ANQGSEA. The CDR3 runs 15 residues. CDR3 DNA: TGCAGCGTCCCCCCGGCTAGCGGACACACAGATACGCAGTATTTT. Translating it yields CSVPPASGHTDTQYF.

The rearrangement joins TRBV5-1 to TRBJ2-1; maybe TRBD2 (6 bases). The CDR3 has 16 residues. The V and J ends lost 0 bases and 1 base respectively, with 11 bases between them. Germline CDR1 reads SGHRS; CDR2 reads YFSETQ. The CDR3 is CASSLETRQSYNEQFF. The CDR3 DNA reads as TGCGCCAGCAGCTTGGAGACTAGACAGTCCTACAATGAGCAGTTCTTC.

CDR3 sequence reads: CASSVNSNYEQYF. The CDR3 DNA is TGTGCCAGCAGCGTAAACAGTAACTACGAGCAGTACTTC. The chain joins TRBV9 to TRBJ2-7; no clear D. The V end was cut by 1 base, the J end by 3 bases, with 8 bases between. The CDR3 consists of 13 residues. The germline V gene has CDR1 SGDLS and CDR2 YYNGEE. Together with reference TRBV9 and TRBJ2-7, the CDR3 gives the full variable domain: DSGVTQTPKHLITATGQRVTLRCSPRSGDLSVYWYQQSLDQGLQFLIQYYNGEERAKGNILERFSAQQFPDLHSELNLSSLELGDSALYFCASSVNSNYEQYFGPGTRLTVT.

V usage is TRBV23-1 and J usage is TRBJ1-2, with D tentatively TRBD1 (6 bases). TRBV23-1 has ORF status, its function being uncertain. The V gene lost 2 bases and the J gene lost 0 bases, with 10 bases spanning the gap. The CDR3 loop spans 15 amino acids. CDR3 nucleotide sequence: TGCGCCAGCAGTCAAGCGGACAGAGCTAACTATGGCTACACCTTC. Translation gives CASSQADRANYGYTF.

The J gene is TRBJ2-2, the V gene TRBV5-1, with D possibly TRBD1 on 6 matching bases. This CDR3 spans 15 amino acids. Trimming took off 3 bases at V and 5 bases at J, with 14 bases between the two ends. Germline V gene data show CDR1 as SGHRS and CDR2 as YFSETQ. The CDR3 reads CASSSWDIGTGELFF. For the CDR3, the DNA is TGCGCCAGCAGCTCCTGGGACATAGGGACCGGGGAGCTGTTTTTT.

In DNA, the CDR3 is TGTGCCAGCAGCTTACGCGGAGCTTGGGATGAGCAGTTCTTC. This codes for CASSLRGAWDEQFF. This chain connects TRBV7-3 to TRBJ2-1; no clear D gene. CDR3 length equals 14 residues. Germline V gene data show CDR1 as SGHTA and CDR2 as FQGTGA. Trimming stripped 2 bases from V and 8 bases from J, with 13 bases between.

CDR3 sequence (DNA): TGTGCCAGCAGTTGGGACAGGTACGACGAGCAGTACTTC. Translation: CASSWDRYDEQYF. The chain uses TRBV28 and TRBJ2-7; 8 positions match TRBD1. CDR1 and CDR2 (germline): MDHEN, SYDVKM. V shed 4 bases, J shed 5 bases, and the junction held 4 bases outside the gene matches. This CDR3 has 13 residues.

The V call is TRBV10-1, the J call TRBJ2-3, with 7 bases that match TRBD2. The CDR3 is 13 amino acids. Germline V gives CDR1 WNHNN, CDR2 SYGVQD (reference sequence). With 8 bases clipped from V and 8 bases from J, the junction kept 10 bases outside the gene matches. Here the CDR3 DNA reads TGCGCCAGCTCTTCTAGCGGCGTGGGTACGCAGTATTTT. This sequence encodes CASSSSGVGTQYF.

The V and J genes are TRBV2 and TRBJ2-3; 11 positions agree with TRBD2. J was trimmed by 2 bases and V by 8 bases; bases with no gene match: 6. The CDR3 has 15 amino acids. In germline, CDR1 is SNHLY, CDR2 FYNNEI. For the CDR3, the DNA is TGTGCCAGCGAACTAGCGGGAGTTTCCACAGATACGCAGTATTTT. It yields the protein CASELAGVSTDTQYF.

V usage is TRBV19 and J usage is TRBJ1-5; no definite D call. V shed 3 bases and J shed 4 bases, with 10 bases lying between them. Germline CDR1 reads LNHDA; CDR2 reads SQIVND (reference sequence). This CDR3 is 14 amino acids long. The CDR3 DNA follows: TGTGCCAGTAGTATTATTCTGAAGAATCAGCCCCAGCATTTT. The encoded protein is CASSIILKNQPQHF.